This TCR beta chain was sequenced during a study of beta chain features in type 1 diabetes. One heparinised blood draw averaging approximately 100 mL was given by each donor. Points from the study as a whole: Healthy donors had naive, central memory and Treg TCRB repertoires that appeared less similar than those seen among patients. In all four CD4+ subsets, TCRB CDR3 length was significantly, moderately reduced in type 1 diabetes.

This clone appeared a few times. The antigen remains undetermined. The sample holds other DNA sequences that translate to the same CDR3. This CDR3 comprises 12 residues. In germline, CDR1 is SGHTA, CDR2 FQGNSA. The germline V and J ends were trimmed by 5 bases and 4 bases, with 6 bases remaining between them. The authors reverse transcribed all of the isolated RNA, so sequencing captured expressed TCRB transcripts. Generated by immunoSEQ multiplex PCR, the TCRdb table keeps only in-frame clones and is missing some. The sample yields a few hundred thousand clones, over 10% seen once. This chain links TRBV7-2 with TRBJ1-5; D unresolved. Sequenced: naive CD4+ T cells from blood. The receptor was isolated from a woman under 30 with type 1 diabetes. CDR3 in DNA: TGTGCCAGCAGCCTCTCGAATCAGCCCCAGCATTTT. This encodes CASSLSNQPQHF.